These 15 T cell receptor beta chains originate from one sample sequenced in a study of T cells in Graves' hyperthyroidism and ophthalmopathy. Amplified TCR beta CDR3 regions came from RNA transcripts. Researchers ran a first-round RT-PCR on the TCR CDR3 using the HTBI primer set. TCRdb re-derived calls from the multiplex PCR reads in MiXCR, one entry per CDR3 protein. The sample has over 350,000 distinct CDR3 sequences; 11% to 15% are singletons. What was sequenced was blood. The receptors derive from a man aged 50 to 59 with Graves' ophthalmopathy.

The table lists this clonotype with a few counts. This sequence joins TRBV24-1 and TRBJ2-2; TRBD1 matches 8 bases. V was clipped by 5 bases and J by 6 bases; unmatched bases: 13. This CDR3 is built from 17 residues. Looked up from germline, CDR1 is KGHDR and CDR2 is SFDVKD. The CDR3 sequence: CATSVAGGAFGAGELFF. CDR3 DNA sequence: TGTGCCACCAGTGTGGCAGGGGGCGCTTTTGGGGCCGGGGAGCTGTTTTTT.

V is TRBV6-1 and J is TRBJ1-1; possible D gene TRBD1, 5 bases. Germline values: CDR1 MNHNS, CDR2 SASEGT. The CDR3 loop spans 14 amino acids. Trimming removed 6 bases from V and 0 bases from J, with 11 bases in between. CDR3 bases: TGTGCCAGCAGGTCGGGACTCATGAACACTGAAGCTTTCTTT. Translated: CASRSGLMNTEAFF.

The rearrangement links TRBV12-3 or TRBV12-4 to TRBJ1-1; possibly TRBD1 for D (6 bases). V lost 1 base and J lost 1, with 10 bases in between. This CDR3 contains 15 residues. The DNA of the CDR3 is TGTGCCAGCAGTTTAGTAGGACAGCCGAACACTGAAGCTTTCTTT. Its translation: CASSLVGQPNTEAFF.

This clonotype was detected ten times or more. This chain connects TRBV9 to TRBJ2-7; 9 bases line up with TRBD1. Germline V gives CDR1 SGDLS, CDR2 YYNGEE. CDR3 size: 16 residues. V was clipped by 3 bases and J by 5 bases; unmatched bases: 12. CDR3 residues: CASSGGTGTGIDEQYF. The CDR3 DNA is TGTGCCAGCAGCGGAGGGACCGGGACAGGGATCGACGAGCAGTACTTC.

This clonotype turned up a few times. A much bigger clone sits one base away, suggesting this may be a read error. The chain is built from TRBV5-1 and TRBJ1-1; TRBD1 aligns across 7 bases. CDR1 SGHRS and CDR2 YFSETQ come from the germline V gene. Trimming at V came to 6 bases and at J to 6 bases, leaving 11 bases not matched to a gene. This CDR3 is built from 14 residues. This CDR3 reads CASTRVGGLSEAFF. The CDR3 DNA is TGCGCCAGCACCCGGGTAGGGGGCCTTTCTGAAGCTTTCTTT.

There are many counts of this clonotype. The rearrangement links TRBV6-1 to TRBJ2-1; 9 bases fit TRBD2. There are 15 residues in the CDR3. Looked up from germline, CDR1 is MNHNS and CDR2 is SASEGT. Losses at the gene ends were 9 bases for V and 3 bases for J; bases not matched to a gene: 9. Written as DNA, the CDR3 is TGTGCCAGTGGTTTGACTAGCGGAGGCTACAATGAGCAGTTCTTC. It codes for CASGLTSGGYNEQFF.

This clonotype was detected many times. The chain combines TRBV14 with TRBJ2-7; TRBD2 aligns across 8 bases. From germline, CDR1 is SGHDN and CDR2 FVKESK. The CDR3 consists of 15 residues. Trimming took 4 bases from V and 5 from J; bases not matched to a gene: 10. CDR3 bases: TGTGCCAGCAGCCTAGTCGCGGGAGGTCGGGACGAGCAGTACTTC. Its translation is CASSLVAGGRDEQYF.

This clonotype came up many times. V gene TRBV12-3 or TRBV12-4 combines with J gene TRBJ2-1; 8 bases fit TRBD1. The CDR3 has 16 amino acids. The junction had 6 bases not matched to a gene; V was cut back by 5 bases and J by 0 bases. The CDR3 DNA sequence: TGTGCCAGCAGTAGCCGACAGGGGTTCTCCTACAATGAGCAGTTCTTC. Its protein product is CASSSRQGFSYNEQFF.

This clonotype occurred many times. CDR3 residues: CASSRQTGTDTQYF. The CDR3 region has the DNA TGTGCCAGCAGCAGACAGACAGGGACGGATACGCAGTATTTT. This sequence joins TRBV6-1 and TRBJ2-3, with 7 bases aligning to TRBD1. CDR1 is MNHNS, CDR2 SASEGT, per germline. The CDR3 totals 14 residues. After removal of 6 bases from V and 6 bases from J, the junction contained 9 bases not matched to a gene.

The V call is TRBV10-2, the J call TRBJ2-3; D is unclear. V lost 0 bases and J 4 bases, leaving 2 bases between the germline ends. Germline V gene lookup returns CDR1 WSHSY and CDR2 SAAADI. CDR3 length: 12 residues. CDR3 DNA sequence: TGCGCCAGCAGTGAGTCTGCAGATACGCAGTATTTT. It translates to CASSESADTQYF.

This clonotype was counted at least ten times. One base away lies a much larger clone, so this may be a sequencing read error. This sequence joins TRBV7-3 and TRBJ2-1; D gene ambiguous. The CDR3 is 11 amino acids. Trimming left V 4 bases short and J 3 bases short, with 1 base between. Germline values: CDR1 SGHTA, CDR2 FQGTGA. The CDR3 coding sequence is TGTGCCAGCAGCTGCTACAATGAGCAGTTCTTC. This codes for CASSCYNEQFF.

The chain links TRBV5-1 to TRBJ2-1, with 9 bases matching TRBD2. Unmatched junction bases numbered 14, after V lost 4 bases and J lost 9 bases. Germline values: CDR1 SGHRS, CDR2 YFSETQ. CDR3 length equals 16 residues. CDR3 in DNA: TGCGCCAGCAGCCCTCCCTGGCGGGAGGGCCCTGGTGAGCAGTTCTTC. This gives the protein CASSPPWREGPGEQFF.

This clonotype has at least ten counts. The rearrangement joins TRBV20-1 to TRBJ1-5; 8 bases map to TRBD1. The CDR3 is 18 residues long. V was clipped by 6 bases and J by 2 bases; unmatched bases: 18. Per the germline V gene, CDR1 is DFQATT and CDR2 is SNEGSKA (reference sequence). This CDR3 reads CSANLQQGGSFGNQPQHF. DNA for the CDR3: TGCAGTGCCAACCTACAACAGGGGGGAAGCTTCGGCAATCAGCCCCAGCATTTT.

Ten or more counts support this clonotype. This chain's CDR3 is CASGQHEIQNEQFF. Here the CDR3 DNA reads TGTGCTAGTGGTCAACATGAGATCCAAAATGAGCAGTTCTTC. The chain combines TRBV12-5 with TRBJ2-1; D uncertain. Germline values: CDR1 LGHNT, CDR2 FRNRAP. With 5 bases removed from V and 7 bases from J, the gap between germline ends came to 15 bases. The length of the CDR3 is 14 residues. Complete variable domain (other parts from reference TRBV12-5 and TRBJ2-1): DARVTQTPRHKVTEMGQEVTMRCQPILGHNTVFWYRQTMMQGLELLAYFRNRAPLDDSGMPKDRFSAEMPDATLATLKIQPSEPRDSAVYFCASGQHEIQNEQFFGPGTRLTVL.

Comment on this clonotype: This sequence may be a read error, since a much larger clone differs from it by one base. This sequence joins TRBV18 and TRBJ2-2; D remains ambiguous. Germline CDR1 is KGHSH and CDR2 is LQKENI. This CDR3 comprises 15 residues. The germline V and J ends were trimmed by 3 bases and 3 bases, with 11 bases remaining between them. CDR3 DNA: TGTGCCAGCTCACCGCCTCCATCGTACACCGGGGAGCTGTTTTTT. It is translated as CASSPPPSYTGELFF.